Listed below are T cell receptor beta chains from one sample, sequenced in a study of preoperative IRX-2 immunotherapy in early breast cancer. Only in-frame clones appear in the TCRdb table, and some are missing; sequencing was by immunoSEQ multiplex PCR. The sample lists under 30,000 clones, over 85% occurring once. This sample comprised tumor tissue, obtained after IRX-2 immunotherapy. All receptors derive from a human donor with breast cancer. Both conserved end residues are part of each CDR3. D genes are given only for firm matches. Not every row has a clone size; where given, it reads once, few, many or a size class.

v_call: TRBV11-3; d_call: .; clone_size: .; j_call: TRBJ2-2; cdr3_aa: CASSIRQDGELFF; cdr3_nt: TGTGCCAGCAGCATAAGACAGGATGGGGAGCTGTTTTTT
v_call: TRBV21-1; d_call: .; clone_size: .; j_call: TRBJ1-6; cdr3_aa: CASKRTGEIFYNSPLHF; cdr3_nt: TGTGCCAGCAAGCGGACAGGGGAAATCTTTTATAATTCACCCCTCCACTTT
v_call: TRBV12-2; d_call: .; clone_size: .; j_call: TRBJ1-3; cdr3_aa: CASRLGRGWNTIYF; cdr3_nt: TGTGCAAGTCGCTTGGGGCGAGGCTGGAACACCATATATTTT
v_call: TRBV10-3; d_call: .; clone_size: .; j_call: TRBJ2-3; cdr3_aa: CAISSTLQAADTQYF; cdr3_nt: TGTGCCATCAGTTCTACCCTCCAAGCCGCAGATACGCAGTATTTT
v_call: TRBV29-1; d_call: TRBD2; clone_size: .; j_call: TRBJ2-1; cdr3_aa: CSVEPSGTYNEQFF; cdr3_nt: TGCAGCGTTGAGCCTAGCGGGACCTACAATGAGCAGTTCTTC
v_call: TRBV30; d_call: .; clone_size: .; j_call: TRBJ2-5; cdr3_aa: CARGEGTAETQYF; cdr3_nt: TGTGCCAGAGGCGAGGGAACCGCGGAGACCCAGTACTTC
v_call: TRBV2; d_call: TRBD1; clone_size: few; j_call: TRBJ1-5; cdr3_aa: CASNLQGGGQPQHF; cdr3_nt: TGTGCCAGCAATCTGCAGGGGGGAGGTCAGCCCCAGCATTTT
v_call: TRBV7-9; d_call: .; clone_size: .; j_call: TRBJ2-5; cdr3_aa: CASSRGGGETQYF; cdr3_nt: TGTGCCAGCAGCCGGGGAGGCGGGGAGACCCAGTACTTC
v_call: TRBV7-6; d_call: .; clone_size: .; j_call: TRBJ1-3; cdr3_aa: CASSLLQHSTGNTIYF; cdr3_nt: TGTGCCAGCAGCTTACTCCAGCATAGTACCGGAAACACCATATATTTT
v_call: TRBV19; d_call: TRBD1; clone_size: .; j_call: TRBJ1-1; cdr3_aa: CASKLIGQGIMNTEAFF; cdr3_nt: TGTGCCAGTAAACTCATTGGACAGGGGATCATGAACACTGAAGCTTTCTTT
v_call: TRBV19; d_call: TRBD1; clone_size: .; j_call: TRBJ2-1; cdr3_aa: CASSQGQVRNEQFF; cdr3_nt: TGTGCCAGTAGTCAAGGACAGGTGAGGAATGAGCAGTTCTTC
v_call: TRBV13; d_call: .; clone_size: .; j_call: TRBJ2-1; cdr3_aa: CASSLRRYNEQFF; cdr3_nt: TGTGCCAGCAGCTTACGGAGATACAATGAGCAGTTCTTC
v_call: TRBV4-1; d_call: .; clone_size: once; j_call: TRBJ1-5; cdr3_aa: CASSQLAFWNQPQHF; cdr3_nt: TGCGCCAGCAGCCAACTGGCTTTTTGGAATCAGCCCCAGCATTTT
v_call: TRBV13; d_call: .; clone_size: large; j_call: TRBJ2-3; cdr3_aa: CASSFFQAFATDTQYF; cdr3_nt: TGTGCCAGCAGCTTTTTTCAGGCCTTCGCCACAGATACGCAGTATTTT
v_call: TRBV28; d_call: .; clone_size: .; j_call: TRBJ1-5; cdr3_aa: CASSSPNSGNQPQHF; cdr3_nt: TGTGCCAGCAGTTCTCCTAACAGCGGCAATCAGCCCCAGCATTTT
v_call: TRBV7-9; d_call: .; clone_size: .; j_call: TRBJ2-5; cdr3_aa: CASSQQAQETQYF; cdr3_nt: TGTGCCAGCAGCCAGCAGGCCCAAGAGACCCAGTACTTC
v_call: TRBV5-1; d_call: .; clone_size: once; j_call: TRBJ1-6; cdr3_aa: CASSLMYNSPLHF; cdr3_nt: TGCGCCAGCAGCTTGATGTATAATTCACCCCTCCACTTT
v_call: TRBV19; d_call: .; clone_size: .; j_call: TRBJ1-1; cdr3_aa: CASGESGGGNTEAFF; cdr3_nt: TGTGCCAGTGGGGAATCCGGGGGGGGGAACACTGAAGCTTTCTTT
v_call: TRBV4-1; d_call: .; clone_size: once; j_call: TRBJ1-6; cdr3_aa: CASSHDHRNSPLHF; cdr3_nt: TGCGCCAGCAGCCACGATCACAGGAATTCACCCCTCCACTTT
v_call: TRBV5-4; d_call: .; clone_size: .; j_call: TRBJ2-2; cdr3_aa: CASSLVGIGELFF; cdr3_nt: TGTGCCAGCAGCTTGGTCGGGATCGGGGAGCTGTTTTTT
v_call: TRBV7-8; d_call: TRBD1; clone_size: .; j_call: TRBJ2-3; cdr3_aa: CASSWRTGGADTQYF; cdr3_nt: TGTGCCAGCAGCTGGAGGACAGGGGGCGCAGATACGCAGTATTTT
v_call: TRBV28; d_call: TRBD1; clone_size: .; j_call: TRBJ1-2; cdr3_aa: CASSLTGAVDGYTF; cdr3_nt: TGTGCCAGCAGCCTTACAGGGGCCGTCGATGGCTACACCTTC
v_call: TRBV7-8; d_call: TRBD1; clone_size: .; j_call: TRBJ1-6; cdr3_aa: CASSLQGGDNSPLHF; cdr3_nt: TGTGCCAGCAGCTTACAGGGGGGGGATAATTCACCCCTCCACTTT
v_call: TRBV11-2; d_call: .; clone_size: .; j_call: TRBJ2-2; cdr3_aa: CASSLDAAGELFF; cdr3_nt: TGTGCCAGCAGCTTAGATGCTGCCGGGGAGCTGTTTTTT
v_call: TRBV5-1; d_call: .; clone_size: .; j_call: TRBJ2-1; cdr3_aa: CASSLQGLGQGEQFF; cdr3_nt: TGCGCCAGCAGCTTACAGGGTTTAGGGCAGGGTGAGCAGTTCTTC
v_call: TRBV6-5; d_call: .; clone_size: .; j_call: TRBJ1-4; cdr3_aa: CASSTLTTNEKLFF; cdr3_nt: TGTGCCAGCAGTACCCTAACAACTAATGAAAAACTGTTTTTT
v_call: TRBV10-3; d_call: .; clone_size: .; j_call: TRBJ1-2; cdr3_aa: CAIGNMEFNYGYTF; cdr3_nt: TGTGCCATCGGGAATATGGAGTTCAACTATGGCTACACCTTC
v_call: TRBV5-1; d_call: .; clone_size: .; j_call: TRBJ1-5; cdr3_aa: CASSLPYGSNQPQHF; cdr3_nt: TGCGCCAGCAGCTTACCCTACGGGAGCAATCAGCCCCAGCATTTT
v_call: TRBV2; d_call: .; clone_size: .; j_call: TRBJ1-2; cdr3_aa: CASSEYSGGYTF; cdr3_nt: TGTGCCAGCAGTGAATATTCCGGTGGCTACACCTTC
v_call: TRBV28; d_call: TRBD1; clone_size: .; j_call: TRBJ1-2; cdr3_aa: CASNLQGTSYGYTF; cdr3_nt: TGTGCCAGCAACCTACAGGGGACATCCTATGGCTACACCTTC
v_call: TRBV18; d_call: TRBD1; clone_size: .; j_call: TRBJ1-2; cdr3_aa: CASSRGQGTVSRVDYGYTF; cdr3_nt: TGTGCCAGCTCACGAGGACAGGGCACTGTTTCAAGGGTTGACTATGGCTACACCTTC
v_call: TRBV5-6; d_call: TRBD2; clone_size: .; j_call: TRBJ2-1; cdr3_aa: CASSLGGGIYNEQFF; cdr3_nt: TGTGCCAGCAGCTTGGGCGGGGGGATATACAATGAGCAGTTCTTC
v_call: TRBV7-9; d_call: TRBD1; clone_size: .; j_call: TRBJ1-2; cdr3_aa: CASSLDGTDGYTF; cdr3_nt: TGTGCCAGCAGCTTAGACGGGACAGATGGCTACACCTTC
v_call: TRBV5-6; d_call: .; clone_size: .; j_call: TRBJ1-5; cdr3_aa: CASSRMDGGNQPQHF; cdr3_nt: TGTGCCAGCAGCCGGATGGACGGGGGCAATCAGCCCCAGCATTTT
v_call: TRBV7-8; d_call: TRBD1; clone_size: .; j_call: TRBJ2-1; cdr3_aa: CASSSGQRAYNEQFF; cdr3_nt: TGTGCCAGCAGCTCGGGACAGCGCGCCTACAATGAGCAGTTCTTC
v_call: TRBV11-3; d_call: .; clone_size: .; j_call: TRBJ1-3; cdr3_aa: CASSSQMLTDGNTIYF; cdr3_nt: TGTGCCAGCAGCTCCCAAATGCTGACAGATGGAAACACCATATATTTT